The next 22 T cell receptor beta chains were all read from a single sample in a study of human T cells and chemical hapten exposure. Noted time point: patch test 3, about 24 weeks after DPC sensitization. The treatment denotes: therapeutic diphenylcyclopropenone sensitization with weekly scalp DPC. TCRdb re-derived calls from the RACE reads in MiXCR, one entry per CDR3 protein. The table lists approximately 160,000 distinct CDR3 sequences, around a quarter of them singletons, with 2.1% in the top ten. The input for sequencing was whole blood, taken in connection with sensitization to the hapten diphenylcyclopropenone (DPC). These receptors were obtained from a woman under 30 with alopecia areata. Some clones in this sample may be carry-over from other donors' samples.

This clonotype appeared a single time. V is TRBV9 and J is TRBJ2-3; weak D call: TRBD1 (6 bases). Germline loops: CDR1 SGDLS, CDR2 YYNGEE. The V end lost 4 bases, the J end lost 1 base, and 13 bases lay between the germline ends. The CDR3 loop spans 15 amino acids. For the CDR3, the DNA is TGTGCCAGCAGCAGCCCGCCAGGGGGCACAGATACGCAGTATTTT. Its protein is CASSSPPGGTDTQYF.

This sequence joins TRBV7-9 and TRBJ2-3, with 12 positions matching TRBD1. Germline V gene sequence: CDR1 SEHNR, CDR2 FQNEAQ (reference sequence). The CDR3 consists of 14 residues. The V segment lost 8 bases and the J segment 4 bases; nucleotides outside the gene matches: 4. The CDR3 nucleotides are TGTGCCAGCGGCCGGGACAGGGGGCCAGATACGCAGTATTTT. It translates to CASGRDRGPDTQYF.

The chain recombines TRBV4-1 with TRBJ2-1; the D gene is possibly TRBD2 (5 bases). The CDR3 consists of 14 residues. Trimming shortened V by 3 bases and J by 4 bases, and 10 bases separated the two germline ends. The germline V gene has CDR1 MGHRA and CDR2 YSYEKL. This chain's CDR3 is CASSQLRGYNEQFF. The CDR3, as DNA: TGCGCCAGCAGCCAGCTGCGCGGGTACAATGAGCAGTTCTTC.

V usage is TRBV12-3 or TRBV12-4 and J usage is TRBJ2-1, with a tentative D call TRBD2 (6 bases). The CDR3 sequence is 15 residues long. Trimming removed 5 bases at V and 1 base at J, with 12 bases between. The CDR3 DNA sequence: TGTGCCAGCAGTATGGCCGGGAGTTCCTACAATGAGCAGTTCTTC. Translating it yields CASSMAGSSYNEQFF.

This chain uses TRBV2 with TRBJ2-7, with TRBD1 as a possible D gene (6 bases). This CDR3 comprises 12 residues. V shed 3 bases and J shed 5 bases, with 8 bases lying between them. Germline assignment: CDR1 SNHLY and CDR2 FYNNEI. The CDR3 nucleotides are TGTGCCAGCAGTGACAGGGGCAACGAGCAGTACTTC. Translating it yields CASSDRGNEQYF. Full variable domain (rest looked up from reference TRBV2 and TRBJ2-7): EPEVTQTPSHQVTQMGQEVILRCVPISNHLYFYWYRQILGQKVEFLVSFYNNEISEKSEIFDDQFSVERPDGSNFTLKIRSTKLEDSAMYFCASSDRGNEQYFGPGTRLTVT.

This clonotype was seen only a few times. The rearrangement uses TRBV21-1 and TRBJ1-5; the D call in the table, TRBD1, was not verified against the DNA. TRBV21-1 is labeled a pseudogene. This CDR3 has 15 residues. CDR3 in amino acids: CASSKKGEGDQPQHF. The CDR3 DNA follows: TGTGCCAGCAGCAAAAAAGGGGAAGGGGATCAGCCCCAGCATTTT.

J is TRBJ1-5 and V is TRBV6-2 or TRBV6-3; tentative D call: TRBD1 (5 bases). This CDR3 is built from 15 residues. Looked up from germline, CDR1 is MNHEY and CDR2 is SVGEGT. V gave up 5 bases and J gave up 2 bases, with 13 bases separating them. CDR3: CASSEQVPGNQPQHF. CDR3 nucleotide sequence: TGTGCCAGCAGTGAACAGGTACCGGGCAATCAGCCCCAGCATTTT.

This clonotype turned up a few times. The chain is built from TRBV7-2 and TRBJ1-5; a weak D match, TRBD1 (5 bases). The V gene's germline CDR1 is SGHTA and CDR2 FQGNSA. Trimming cost V 3 bases and J 2 bases, with 11 bases left between them. This CDR3 is built from 15 residues. In DNA form, the CDR3 reads TGTGCCAGCAGCTTTAGGGGCGCGGGCAATCAGCCCCAGCATTTT. Its protein is CASSFRGAGNQPQHF. Using reference TRBV7-2 and TRBJ1-5 for the parts outside the CDR3, the full variable domain is GAGVSQSPSNKVTEKGKDVELRCDPISGHTALYWYRQSLGQGLEFLIYFQGNSAPDKSGLPSDRFSAERTGGSVSTLTIQRTQQEDSAVYLCASSFRGAGNQPQHFGDGTRLSIL.

V gene TRBV7-6 combines with J gene TRBJ2-7; TRBD2 agrees at 9 bases. V trimming: 1 base; J trimming: 5 bases; junction bases outside the gene matches: 6. CDR1 SGHVS and CDR2 FNYEAQ come from the germline V gene. This CDR3 is 15 amino acids long. CDR3 nucleotide sequence: TGTGCCAGCAGCTTAGTTGCGGTAGCGGGAGACGAGCAGTACTTC. It translates to CASSLVAVAGDEQYF. Variable domain in full (rest from reference TRBV7-6 and TRBJ2-7): GAGVSQSPRYKVTKRGQDVALRCDPISGHVSLYWYRQALGQGPEFLTYFNYEAQQDKSGLPNDRFSAERPEGSISTLTIQRTEQRDSAMYRCASSLVAVAGDEQYFGPGTRLTVT.

V usage is TRBV10-3 and J usage is TRBJ2-1; 8 bases line up with TRBD1. The CDR3 is 13 residues long. V shed 6 bases and J 6 bases; nucleotides not matched to a gene: 4. Per the germline V gene, CDR1 is ENHRY and CDR2 is SYGVKD. For the CDR3, the DNA is TGTGCCATCAGCTCGGGACAGGCCAATGAGCAGTTCTTC. Amino acid sequence: CAISSGQANEQFF.

This clonotype showed up just a few times. The chain couples TRBV4-1 to TRBJ1-2; tentative D call: TRBD1 (6 bases). Between the trimmed V and J ends, which lost 0 bases and 6 bases, there was a span of 14 bases. This CDR3 has 15 residues. Germline assignment: CDR1 MGHRA and CDR2 YSYEKL. Here the CDR3 reads CASSQDNRVRNGYTF. CDR3 sequence (DNA): TGCGCCAGCAGCCAAGATAACAGGGTTCGGAATGGCTACACCTTC.

This clonotype was counted between two and nine times. V gene TRBV29-1 combines with J gene TRBJ2-7; maybe TRBD1 (6 bases). Germline CDR1 is SQVTM and CDR2 is ANQGSEA. This CDR3 spans 13 amino acids. Trimming stripped 2 bases from V and 2 bases from J, with 10 bases between. The CDR3 reads CSVERPGAYEQYF. The CDR3, as DNA: TGCAGCGTTGAACGCCCAGGGGCCTACGAGCAGTACTTC.

This clonotype turned up a few times. V gene TRBV29-1 combines with J gene TRBJ2-5; D possibly corresponds to TRBD2 (5 bases). This CDR3 has 12 amino acids. Germline CDR1 reads SQVTM; CDR2 reads ANQGSEA. Trimming removed 7 bases from V and 2 bases from J, with 11 bases in between. This CDR3 reads CSEGDPQETQYF. DNA for the CDR3: TGCAGCGAGGGAGACCCACAAGAGACCCAGTACTTC. The full variable domain, rest sourced from reference TRBV29-1 and TRBJ2-5, is SAVISQKPSRDICQRGTSLTIQCQVDSQVTMMFWYRQQPGQSLTLIATANQGSEATYESGFVIDKFPISRPNLTFSTLTVSNMSPEDSSIYLCSEGDPQETQYFGPGTRLLVL.

The chain has TRBV7-3 and TRBJ2-7; D might be TRBD1 (6 bases). Trimming took 5 bases from V and 1 from J, leaving 18 bases between them. The CDR3 is 16 residues long. The germline CDR1 and CDR2 sequences are SGHTA and FQGTGA. This CDR3 is CASSMHRARGSYEQYF. The CDR3 coding sequence is TGTGCCAGCAGCATGCACAGGGCTCGGGGTTCCTACGAGCAGTACTTC.

The gene calls are TRBV2 and TRBJ1-1; D possibly corresponds to TRBD1 (6 bases). The germline gives CDR1 SNHLY, CDR2 FYNNEI. V was shortened by 7 bases and J by 5 bases, with 11 bases between the two germline ends. This CDR3 comprises 12 residues. The CDR3 DNA reads as TGTGCCAGCAATCAGGGGTGGACTGAAGCTTTCTTT. Translating it yields CASNQGWTEAFF.

The chain carries TRBV11-3 and TRBJ2-7; 7 nucleotides agree with TRBD1. Germline CDR1 reads SGHNT; CDR2 reads YENEEA. The junction had 2 bases not matched to a gene; V was cut back by 3 bases and J by 3 bases. This CDR3 spans 13 amino acids. CDR3 bases: TGTGCCAGCAGCTTTGACAGGGACTACGAGCAGTACTTC. Its protein product is CASSFDRDYEQYF.

The chain uses TRBV24-1 and TRBJ2-3; the D is unclear. Germline CDR1 KGHDR, CDR2 SFDVKD. This CDR3 has 11 residues. V was trimmed by 4 bases and J by 5 bases, leaving 3 bases between them. The CDR3 DNA is TGTGCCACCAGTGAGGAAGATACGCAGTATTTT. This sequence encodes CATSEEDTQYF.

CDR3: CASGLGGTEAFF. The CDR3 DNA follows: TGTGCTAGTGGTTTGGGGGGGACTGAAGCTTTCTTT. The chain recombines TRBV12-5 with TRBJ1-1, with D perhaps TRBD1 (5 bases). V dropped 1 base and J dropped 5 bases, with 5 bases sitting between them. Germline V gene data show CDR1 as LGHNT and CDR2 as FRNRAP. The CDR3 has 12 amino acids.

About this clonotype itself: With a much larger clone just one base away, this may be a read error. The genes are TRBV6-2 or TRBV6-3 and TRBJ1-1; 9 bases line up with TRBD1. Germline values: CDR1 MNHEY, CDR2 SVGEGT. Trimming removed 9 bases from V and 10 bases from J; junction bases left unmatched: 9. CDR3 size: 12 residues. For the CDR3, the DNA is TGTGCCAGGAGCTTCGGACAGGGGAGAGCTTTCTTT. Translation: CARSFGQGRAFF.

The gene calls are TRBV6-2 or TRBV6-3 and TRBJ2-7; D is uncertain. Trimming shortened V by 7 bases and J by 1 base, and 5 bases separated the two germline ends. The length of the CDR3 is 11 residues. Germline-derived CDR1 and CDR2 are MNHEY and SVGEGT. The CDR3 nucleotides read TGTGCCAGCAAAAGGTCCTACGAGCAGTACTTC. Amino acid sequence: CASKRSYEQYF.

The sample holds a few counts of this clonotype. The chain carries TRBV6-2 or TRBV6-3 and TRBJ1-1; D is unresolved. This CDR3 has 19 amino acids. Germline V gives CDR1 MNHEY, CDR2 SVGEGT. Trimming left V 0 bases short and J 0 bases short, with 20 bases between. CDR3 region: CASSYSSHRQATMNTEAFF. The DNA of the CDR3 is TGTGCCAGCAGTTACTCGTCTCACCGTCAGGCCACCATGAACACTGAAGCTTTCTTT.

The rearrangement links TRBV2 to TRBJ1-2; D not certain. Germline CDR1 SNHLY, CDR2 FYNNEI. The CDR3 totals 14 residues. Trimming stripped 8 bases from V and 0 bases from J, with 13 bases between. CDR3 DNA sequence: TGTGCCAGCTCGGCAGACCTCACTAACTATGGCTACACCTTC. As protein: CASSADLTNYGYTF.